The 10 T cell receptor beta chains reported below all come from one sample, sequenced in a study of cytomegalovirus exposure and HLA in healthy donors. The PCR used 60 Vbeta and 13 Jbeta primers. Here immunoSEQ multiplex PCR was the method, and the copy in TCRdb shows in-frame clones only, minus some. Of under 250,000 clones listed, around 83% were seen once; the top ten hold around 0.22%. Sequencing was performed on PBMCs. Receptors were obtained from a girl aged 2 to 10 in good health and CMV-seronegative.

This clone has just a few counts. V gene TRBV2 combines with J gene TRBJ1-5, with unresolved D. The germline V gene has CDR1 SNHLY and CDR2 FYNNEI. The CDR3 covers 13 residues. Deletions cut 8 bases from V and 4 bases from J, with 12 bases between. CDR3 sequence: CASAATMNQPQHF. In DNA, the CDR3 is TGTGCCAGCGCTGCCACAATGAATCAGCCCCAGCATTTT.

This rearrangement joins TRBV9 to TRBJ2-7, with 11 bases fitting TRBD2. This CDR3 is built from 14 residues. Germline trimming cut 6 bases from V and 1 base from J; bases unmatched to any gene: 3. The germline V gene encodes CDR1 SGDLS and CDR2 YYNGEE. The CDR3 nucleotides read TGTGCCAGCACGGGGACTAGCGGTTCCTACGAGCAGTACTTC. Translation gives CASTGTSGSYEQYF. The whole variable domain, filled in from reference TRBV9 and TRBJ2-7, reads DSGVTQTPKHLITATGQRVTLRCSPRSGDLSVYWYQQSLDQGLQFLIQYYNGEERAKGNILERFSAQQFPDLHSELNLSSLELGDSALYFCASTGTSGSYEQYFGPGTRLTVT.

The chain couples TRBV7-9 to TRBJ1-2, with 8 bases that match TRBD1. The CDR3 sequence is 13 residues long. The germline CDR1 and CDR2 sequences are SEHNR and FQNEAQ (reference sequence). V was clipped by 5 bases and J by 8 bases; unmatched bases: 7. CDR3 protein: CASSLDRAEGYTF. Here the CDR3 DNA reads TGTGCCAGCAGCCTGGACAGGGCGGAAGGCTACACCTTC.

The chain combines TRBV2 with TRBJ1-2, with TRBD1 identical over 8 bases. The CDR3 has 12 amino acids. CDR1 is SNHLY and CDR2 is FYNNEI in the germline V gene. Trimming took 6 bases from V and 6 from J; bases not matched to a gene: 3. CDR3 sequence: CASRTGANGYTF. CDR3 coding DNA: TGTGCCAGCAGGACAGGGGCTAATGGCTACACCTTC. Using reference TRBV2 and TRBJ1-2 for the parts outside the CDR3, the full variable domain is EPEVTQTPSHQVTQMGQEVILRCVPISNHLYFYWYRQILGQKVEFLVSFYNNEISEKSEIFDDQFSVERPDGSNFTLKIRSTKLEDSAMYFCASRTGANGYTFGSGTRLTVV.

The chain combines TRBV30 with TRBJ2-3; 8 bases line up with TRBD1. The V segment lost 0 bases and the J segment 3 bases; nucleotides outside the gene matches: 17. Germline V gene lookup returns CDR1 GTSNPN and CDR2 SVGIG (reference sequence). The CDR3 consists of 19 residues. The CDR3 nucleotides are TGTGCCTGGAGTGTACGCCTTTGGGCAGGGGGCAGGAGGACAGATACGCAGTATTTT. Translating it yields CAWSVRLWAGGRRTDTQYF.

The CDR3 DNA reads as TGTGCCAGCAGGGTAGCGGGAGGCAGGAATGAGCAGTTCTTC. Amino acid sequence: CASRVAGGRNEQFF. The V gene is TRBV6-1, the J gene TRBJ2-1; 10 nucleotides line up with TRBD2. Looked up from germline, CDR1 is MNHNS and CDR2 is SASEGT. The CDR3 covers 14 residues. V lost 6 bases to trimming and J lost 7 bases; unmatched junction nucleotides: 6.

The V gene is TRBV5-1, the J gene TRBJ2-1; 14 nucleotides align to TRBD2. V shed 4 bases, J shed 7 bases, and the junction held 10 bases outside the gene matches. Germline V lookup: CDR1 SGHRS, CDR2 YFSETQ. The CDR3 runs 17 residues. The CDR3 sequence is CASSPRLAGGPRNEQFF. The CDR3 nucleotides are TGCGCCAGCAGCCCGAGACTAGCGGGAGGGCCTAGGAATGAGCAGTTCTTC.

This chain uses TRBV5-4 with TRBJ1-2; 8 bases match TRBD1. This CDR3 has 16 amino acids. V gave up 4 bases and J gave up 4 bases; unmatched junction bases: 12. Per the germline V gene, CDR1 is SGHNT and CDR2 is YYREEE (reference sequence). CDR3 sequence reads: CASSIPGQDTLYGYTF. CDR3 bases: TGTGCCAGCAGCATCCCGGGACAGGACACCCTCTATGGCTACACCTTC.

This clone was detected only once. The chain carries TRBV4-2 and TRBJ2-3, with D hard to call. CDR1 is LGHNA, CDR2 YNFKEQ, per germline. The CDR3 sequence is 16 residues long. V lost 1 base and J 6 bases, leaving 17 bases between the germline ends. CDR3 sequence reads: CASSQGPAGSFDTQYF. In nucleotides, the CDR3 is TGTGCCAGCAGCCAAGGCCCCGCCGGGTCTTTCGATACGCAGTATTTT.

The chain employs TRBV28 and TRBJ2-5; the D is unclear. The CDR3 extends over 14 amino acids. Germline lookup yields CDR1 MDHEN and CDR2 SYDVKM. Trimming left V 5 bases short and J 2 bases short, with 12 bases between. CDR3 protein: CASSPRWRQETQYF. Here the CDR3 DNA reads TGTGCCAGCAGTCCCCGATGGAGACAAGAGACCCAGTACTTC.